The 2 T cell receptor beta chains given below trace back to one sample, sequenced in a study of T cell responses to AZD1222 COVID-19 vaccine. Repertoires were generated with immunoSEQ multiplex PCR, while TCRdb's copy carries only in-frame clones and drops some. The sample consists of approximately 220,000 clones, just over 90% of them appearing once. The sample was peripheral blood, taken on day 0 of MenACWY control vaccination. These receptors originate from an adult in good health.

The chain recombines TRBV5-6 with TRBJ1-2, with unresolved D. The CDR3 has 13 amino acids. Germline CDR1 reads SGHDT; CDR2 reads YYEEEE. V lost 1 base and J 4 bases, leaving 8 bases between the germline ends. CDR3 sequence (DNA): TGTGCCAGCAGCTTGAGGGATTCCTATGGCTACACCTTC. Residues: CASSLRDSYGYTF.

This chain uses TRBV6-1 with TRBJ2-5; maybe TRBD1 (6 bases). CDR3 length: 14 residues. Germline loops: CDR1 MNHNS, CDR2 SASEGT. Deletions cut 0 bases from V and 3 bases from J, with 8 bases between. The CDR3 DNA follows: TGTGCCAGCAGTGAAGCCCCAGGGGAAGAGACCCAGTACTTC. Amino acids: CASSEAPGEETQYF.